This T cell receptor beta chain was identified during a study of blood T cell repertoires in COVID-19. Whole-study context: T cells, B-cell-depleted T cells, or PBMCs provided the cDNA or gDNA that served as material.

Followed over time, Seattle patients had been enrolled while infection was active. Data came from immunoSEQ multiplex PCR; TCRdb stores just in-frame clones and leaves some out. This table holds about 410,000 clones, approximately 89% found once. The germline V gene encodes CDR1 SGHDN and CDR2 FVKESK. Trimming cost V 0 bases and J 8 bases, with 7 bases left between them. CDR3 length: 12 residues. The V and J genes are TRBV14 and TRBJ1-2, with D uncertain. The sequenced sample was peripheral blood. The source of this sequence is a woman aged 40 to 50 with COVID-19, enrolled during active disease. The CDR3 loop is CASSQDPGGYTF. The CDR3 coding sequence is TGTGCCAGCAGCCAAGATCCAGGAGGCTACACCTTC.